This T cell receptor (beta chain) was sequenced for a study of T cells and Merkel cell carcinoma outcomes. Study-level findings and limits: In Merkel cell carcinoma, repertoire and T-cell density reportedly predicted outcomes.

Germline-derived CDR1 and CDR2 are SGHNT and YENEEA. The CDR3 runs 13 residues. The protocol was immunoSEQ multiplex PCR, while the TCRdb copy is restricted to in-frame clones and leaves out a portion. Altogether more than 9,500 clones are present, around 95% being singletons, with the ten largest covering approximately 1%. A word on this clone: Antigen specificity is unknown. One end of the junction fails to match germline, which may point to a read error.

V gene TRBV11-3 combines with J gene TRBJ1-1; D is perhaps TRBD1 (5 bases). Sequenced input: tumor tissue from Merkel cell carcinoma. This TCR was sampled from a human donor with Merkel cell carcinoma. CDR3 coding DNA: TGTGCCAGCAGCCCCAGAGAGGACACTGAAGTTTTCTTT. Translating gives CASSPREDTEVFF. Based on the CDR3 plus reference TRBV11-3 and TRBJ1-1, the full variable domain is EAGVVQSPRYKIIEKKQPVAFWCNPISGHNTLYWYLQNLGQGPELLIRYENEEAVDDSQLPKDRFSAERLKGVDSTLKIQPAELGDSAVYLCASSPREDTEVFFGQGTRLTVV.